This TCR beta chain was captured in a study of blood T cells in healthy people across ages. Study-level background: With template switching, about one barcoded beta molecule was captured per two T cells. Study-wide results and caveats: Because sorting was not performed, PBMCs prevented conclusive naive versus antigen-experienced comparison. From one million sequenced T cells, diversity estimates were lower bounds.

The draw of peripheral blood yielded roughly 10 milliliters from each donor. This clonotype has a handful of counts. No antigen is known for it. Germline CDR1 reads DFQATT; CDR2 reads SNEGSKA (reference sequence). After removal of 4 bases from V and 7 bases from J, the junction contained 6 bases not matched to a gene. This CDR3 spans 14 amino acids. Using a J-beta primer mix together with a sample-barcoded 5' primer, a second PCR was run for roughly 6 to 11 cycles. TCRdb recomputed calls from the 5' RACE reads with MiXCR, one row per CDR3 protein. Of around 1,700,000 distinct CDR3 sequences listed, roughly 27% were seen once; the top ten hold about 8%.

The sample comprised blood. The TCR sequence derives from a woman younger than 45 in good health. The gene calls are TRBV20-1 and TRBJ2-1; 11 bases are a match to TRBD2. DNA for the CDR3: TGCAGTGCTACACTAGCGGGAGAAGTTAATGAGCAGTTCTTC. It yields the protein CSATLAGEVNEQFF.